What follows are 9 T cell receptor beta chains derived from one specimen sequenced in a study of blood T cell repertoires in COVID-19. Profiling relied on immunoSEQ multiplex PCR, and the TCRdb table lists in-frame clones only, not all of them. The profile covers 150,000 to 180,000 clones, with roughly 80% appearing a single time and roughly 12% taken by the ten largest. The specimen sequenced was peripheral blood. The source is a woman aged 55-70 years with COVID-19, enrolled during active disease.

The genes are TRBV21-1 and TRBJ1-4; whether TRBD1, the table's D call, matches the DNA was not checked. TRBV21-1 is classified as a pseudogene. CDR3 length: 20 residues. Here the CDR3 reads CASSLPPQGNAGGTNEKLFF. The CDR3 DNA is TGTGCCAGCAGCTTACCCCCACAGGGAAATGCAGGTGGAACTAATGAAAAACTGTTTTTT.

Details on this clone: The sample has other DNA sequences that encode this CDR3 too. The rearrangement joins TRBV7-9 to TRBJ1-4, with TRBD1 matching over 7 bases. This CDR3 is built from 14 residues. The germline CDR1 and CDR2 sequences are SEHNR and FQNEAQ (reference sequence). V was clipped by 5 bases and J by 8 bases; unmatched bases: 8. The CDR3 protein is CASSRTGGNEKLFF. DNA for the CDR3: TGTGCCAGCAGCCGGACAGGAGGAAACGAAAAACTGTTTTTT. The full variable domain, rest sourced from reference TRBV7-9 and TRBJ1-4, is DTGVSQNPRHKITKRGQNVTFRCDPISEHNRLYWYRQTLGQGPEFLTYFQNEAQLEKSRLLSDRFSAERPKGSFSTLEIQRTEQGDSAMYLCASSRTGGNEKLFFGSGTQLSVL.

The chain couples TRBV19 to TRBJ2-5; 10 bases are a match to TRBD1. V lost 4 bases, J lost 4 bases, and 9 bases stayed unmatched. The CDR3 consists of 16 residues. CDR1 is LNHDA and CDR2 is SQIVND in the germline V gene (reference sequence). CDR3 nucleotide sequence: TGTGCCAGTAGTAATTGGCGACAGGGGGCTGGAGAGACCCAGTACTTC. Translation gives CASSNWRQGAGETQYF.

The gene calls are TRBV10-3 and TRBJ1-5; perhaps TRBD1 as D (5 bases). Trimming took 3 bases from V and 6 from J, leaving 18 bases between them. CDR1 and CDR2 (germline): ENHRY, SYGVKD. The CDR3 extends over 16 amino acids. The CDR3 DNA reads TGTGCCATCAGTGACGGGGGACGAGGGAACGGTCAGCCCCAGCATTTT. Encoded protein: CAISDGGRGNGQPQHF.

In its sample, this clone was seen a few times. The genes are TRBV12-5 and TRBJ1-5, with D possibly being TRBD1 (5 bases). From germline, CDR1 is LGHNT and CDR2 FRNRAP. The CDR3 loop spans 15 amino acids. Trimming cost V 1 base and J 3 bases, with 10 bases left between them. Here the CDR3 DNA reads TGTGCTAGTGGTTTGGGACAGATCAACAATCAGCCCCAGCATTTT. This codes for CASGLGQINNQPQHF.

The chain joins TRBV9 to TRBJ1-1; D remains unclear. Per germline, CDR1 SGDLS and CDR2 YYNGEE. Trimming shortened V by 4 bases and J by 5 bases, and 15 bases separated the two germline ends. This CDR3 spans 14 amino acids. CDR3 nucleotide sequence: TGTGCCAGCAGCCCCCCGGGAGGGAGGACTGAAGCTTTCTTT. Translation gives CASSPPGGRTEAFF.

The chain is built from TRBV7-2 and TRBJ2-7, with TRBD2 matching 8 bases. V lost 4 bases to trimming and J lost 0 bases; unmatched junction nucleotides: 5. CDR1 and CDR2 (germline): SGHTA, FQGNSA. The CDR3 sequence is 15 residues long. Written as DNA, the CDR3 is TGTGCCAGCAGCTCCCTAGCGGGTCGCTCCTACGAGCAGTACTTC. Residues: CASSSLAGRSYEQYF. Full variable domain (missing parts from reference TRBV7-2 and TRBJ2-7): GAGVSQSPSNKVTEKGKDVELRCDPISGHTALYWYRQSLGQGLEFLIYFQGNSAPDKSGLPSDRFSAERTGGSVSTLTIQRTQQEDSAVYLCASSSLAGRSYEQYFGPGTRLTVT.

This clone came up once. V usage is TRBV29-1 and J usage is TRBJ1-2; unclear D gene. Trimming took off 7 bases at V and 6 bases at J, with 12 bases between the two ends. Germline assignment: CDR1 SQVTM and CDR2 ANQGSEA. The CDR3 runs 11 residues. CDR3 sequence (DNA): TGCAGCGCCCGGGATGTGGATGGCTACACCTTC. Amino acid sequence: CSARDVDGYTF.

J is TRBJ2-2 and V is TRBV5-1; tentative D call: TRBD1 (6 bases). Trimming left V 4 bases short and J 4 bases short, with 14 bases between. The CDR3 has 15 amino acids. CDR1 and CDR2 from the germline V gene are SGHRS and YFSETQ. CDR3 sequence reads: CASSHRERSTGELFF. The CDR3 nucleotides read TGCGCCAGCAGCCACAGGGAACGGAGCACCGGGGAGCTGTTTTTT.